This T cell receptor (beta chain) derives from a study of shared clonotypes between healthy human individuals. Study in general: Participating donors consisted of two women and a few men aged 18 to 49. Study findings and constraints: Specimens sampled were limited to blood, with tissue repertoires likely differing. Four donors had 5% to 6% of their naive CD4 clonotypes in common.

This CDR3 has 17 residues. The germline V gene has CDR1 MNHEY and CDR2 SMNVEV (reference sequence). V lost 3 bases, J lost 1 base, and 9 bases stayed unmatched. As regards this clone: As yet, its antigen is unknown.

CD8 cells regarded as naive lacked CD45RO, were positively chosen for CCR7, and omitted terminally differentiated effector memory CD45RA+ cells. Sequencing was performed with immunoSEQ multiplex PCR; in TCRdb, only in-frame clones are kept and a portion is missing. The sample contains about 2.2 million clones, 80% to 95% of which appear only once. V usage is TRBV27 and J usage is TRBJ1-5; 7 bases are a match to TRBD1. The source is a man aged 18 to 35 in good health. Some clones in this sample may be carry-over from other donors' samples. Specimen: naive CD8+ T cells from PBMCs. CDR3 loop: CASSFYGSGGSNQPQHF. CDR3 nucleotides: TGTGCCAGCAGTTTTTACGGTTCAGGGGGAAGCAATCAGCCCCAGCATTTT.